The rows below give T cell receptor beta chains drawn from one sample of a study of regulatory T cells in long-lasting Graves disease. TCRdb passed the multiplex PCR reads through MiXCR, listing each CDR3 protein once. The sample consists of a few hundred thousand distinct CDR3 sequences, 20% to 25% of them appearing once. Material: peripheral blood mononuclear cells (PBMCs), obtained when the disease was refractory, from a patient treated with antithyroid drugs. The receptors here all came from a female donor with Graves disease. Both conserved end residues are part of each CDR3. Fields, in order: V gene, D gene, clone size, J gene, CDR3 protein, CDR3 DNA. The D gene is left open where the match is weak. Some rows mark clone size as missing; the rest say once, few, many or name a class of expanded clone.

TRBV4-1	.	.	TRBJ1-5	CASSQAPQVGNQPQHF	TGCGCCAGCAGCCAAGCCCCGCAGGTAGGCAATCAGCCCCAGCATTTT
TRBV20-1	.	many	TRBJ2-5	CSADRQPKETQYF	TGCAGTGCCGATAGACAGCCTAAAGAGACCCAGTACTTC
TRBV28	.	.	TRBJ2-3	CASSHQDDYTDTQYF	TGTGCCAGCAGTCATCAGGACGACTACACAGATACGCAGTATTTT
TRBV14	.	many	TRBJ1-2	CASSQEGNREIGGYTF	TGTGCCAGCAGCCAAGAAGGGAACAGGGAAATTGGTGGCTACACCTTC
TRBV29-1	.	few	TRBJ1-2	CSVTRTYGYTF	TGCAGCGTAACCCGGACATATGGCTACACCTTC
TRBV28	.	many	TRBJ2-7	CASSAYRDEVQYEQYF	TGTGCCAGCAGTGCCTACAGGGATGAAGTACAGTACGAGCAGTACTTC
TRBV19	.	.	TRBJ2-4	CASSPQASKNIQYF	TGTGCCAGTAGTCCCCAGGCCTCCAAAAACATTCAGTACTTC
TRBV28	.	.	TRBJ2-3	CASSLWGGGRNTQYF	TGTGCCAGCAGTCTTTGGGGGGGCGGCAGGAATACGCAGTATTTT
TRBV5-4	.	few	TRBJ2-4	CASSLAERKNIQYF	TGTGCCAGCAGCTTGGCCGAGCGGAAAAACATTCAGTACTTC
TRBV19	.	.	TRBJ2-7	CASSISSGTPYEQYF	TGTGCCAGTAGTATTTCTTCAGGGACCCCCTACGAGCAGTACTTC
TRBV6-1	.	many	TRBJ1-4	CASSEDRYPNEKLFF	TGTGCCAGCAGTGAAGACCGCTATCCTAATGAAAAACTGTTTTTT
TRBV2	TRBD2	many	TRBJ2-2	CASSGPSGGTNTGELFF	TGTGCCAGCAGTGGGCCTAGCGGGGGGACCAACACCGGGGAGCTGTTTTTT
TRBV15	TRBD1	many	TRBJ2-7	CATRGTGVYEQYF	TGTGCCACCAGGGGGACAGGGGTGTACGAGCAGTACTTC